The source of this T cell receptor (beta chain) is a study of cytomegalovirus exposure and HLA in healthy donors. The PCR used 60 Vbeta and 13 Jbeta primers. The repertoire was sequenced with immunoSEQ multiplex PCR; TCRdb's copy has only in-frame clones and lacks some. The sample lists around 170,000 clones, 80% occurring once. Study-wide results and limits: A later analysis reported that several of the most significant clusters appeared to be linked to common viral pathogens, among them Epstein-Barr virus. Later on, an analysis showed TCR association rates differing by HLA locus, with DRB1 the most and HLA-C the fewest. Whilst most TCR sequences proved rare, a subset of public TCRs occurred across many donors. Immune exposure data for these donors was limited to CMV serostatus.

Concerning this clone itself: Its antigen remains unidentified.

Material: PBMCs. This receptor was taken from a girl aged 5-17 years in good health and CMV-seropositive.

The CDR3 DNA is TGTGCCAGCAGTTCGAAACTGGAGGTTGTCGGGACCCAGTACTTC. As protein: CASSSKLEVVGTQYF. The chain couples TRBV7-8 to TRBJ2-5; D is possibly TRBD2 (5 bases). V was clipped by 6 bases and J by 7 bases, with 21 bases between them. The length of the CDR3 is 15 residues. Germline CDR1 SGHVS, CDR2 FQNEAQ.